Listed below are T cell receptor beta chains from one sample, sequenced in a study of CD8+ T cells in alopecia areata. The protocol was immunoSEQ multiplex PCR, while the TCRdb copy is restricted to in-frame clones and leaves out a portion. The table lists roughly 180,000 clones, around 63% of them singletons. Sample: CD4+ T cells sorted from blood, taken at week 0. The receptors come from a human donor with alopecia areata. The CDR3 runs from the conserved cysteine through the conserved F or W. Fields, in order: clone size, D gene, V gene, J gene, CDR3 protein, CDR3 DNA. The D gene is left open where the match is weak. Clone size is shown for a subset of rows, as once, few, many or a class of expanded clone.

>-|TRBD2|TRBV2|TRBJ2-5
CASSVGTSGGAGTQYF
TGTGCCAGCAGCGTCGGGACTAGCGGGGGGGCCGGGACCCAGTACTTC
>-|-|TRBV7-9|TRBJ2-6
CASTAMSLSGANVLTF
TGTGCCAGCACCGCAATGAGCCTCTCTGGGGCCAACGTCCTGACTTTC
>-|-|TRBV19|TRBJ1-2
CASIGRVGYTF
TGTGCCAGTATTGGTCGTGTGGGCTACACCTTC
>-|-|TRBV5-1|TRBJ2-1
CASSSDDEQFF
TGCGCCAGCAGCTCGGACGATGAGCAGTTCTTC
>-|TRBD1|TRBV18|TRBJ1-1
CASSPGQGNTEAFF
TGTGCCAGCTCACCGGGACAGGGGAACACTGAAGCTTTCTTT
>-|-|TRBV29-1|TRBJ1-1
CSVGSIASGTEAFF
TGCAGCGTTGGGTCTATCGCGAGTGGCACTGAAGCTTTCTTT
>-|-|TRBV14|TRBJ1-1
CASSQTNTEAFF
TGTGCCAGCAGCCAAACGAACACTGAAGCTTTCTTT
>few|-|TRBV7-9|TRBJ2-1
CASSPRGYEQFF
TGTGCCAGCAGCCCTCGGGGTTATGAGCAGTTCTTC
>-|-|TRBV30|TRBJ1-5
CAWSVGGAGNQPQHF
TGTGCCTGGAGTGTTGGAGGGGCCGGCAATCAGCCCCAGCATTTT
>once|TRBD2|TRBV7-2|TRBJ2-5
CASSLSPRGGNQETQYF
TGTGCCAGCAGCTTATCTCCCCGGGGGGGGAACCAAGAGACCCAGTACTTC
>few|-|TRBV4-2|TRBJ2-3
CASSQGSFDTQYF
TGTGCCAGCAGCCAAGGCTCGTTCGATACGCAGTATTTT
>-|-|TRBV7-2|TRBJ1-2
CASTLRNTHGYTF
TGTGCCAGCACCCTCCGGAATACCCATGGCTACACCTTC
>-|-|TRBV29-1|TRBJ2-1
CSLRISYNEQFF
TGCAGCCTGAGGATCTCCTACAATGAGCAGTTCTTC
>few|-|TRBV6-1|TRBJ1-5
CASSPDGAQPQHF
TGTGCCAGCAGCCCGGACGGGGCCCAGCCCCAGCATTTT
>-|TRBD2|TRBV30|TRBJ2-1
CAWKAERGSSYNEQFF
TGTGCCTGGAAGGCAGAGCGGGGAAGCTCCTACAATGAGCAGTTCTTC
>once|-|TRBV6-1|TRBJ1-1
CASSELGAFF
TGTGCCAGCAGTGAATTGGGGGCTTTCTTT
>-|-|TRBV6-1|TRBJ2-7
CASSVSSSHYEQYF
TGTGCCAGCAGTGTCAGTAGCAGCCACTACGAGCAGTACTTC
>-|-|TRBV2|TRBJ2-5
CASAPPHRDSQETQYF
TGTGCCAGCGCTCCTCCCCACAGGGATAGCCAAGAGACCCAGTACTTC
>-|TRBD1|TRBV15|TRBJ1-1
CATSIRQTGLTEAFF
TGTGCCACCAGCATCCGCCAGACAGGGTTGACTGAAGCTTTCTTT
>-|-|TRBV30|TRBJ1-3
CAWSVGTPGNTIYF
TGTGCCTGGAGTGTTGGGACTCCAGGAAACACCATATATTTT
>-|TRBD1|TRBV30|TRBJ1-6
CAWSPRQGIRSPLHF
TGTGCCTGGAGTCCAAGACAGGGGATTCGATCACCCCTCCACTTT
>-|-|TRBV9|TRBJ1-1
CASSVATAENAEAFF
TGTGCCAGCAGCGTAGCTACGGCGGAGAACGCTGAAGCTTTCTTT
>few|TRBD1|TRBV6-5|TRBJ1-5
CASSYTLGQSNQPQHF
TGTGCCAGCAGTTACACCCTGGGACAGTCCAATCAGCCCCAGCATTTT
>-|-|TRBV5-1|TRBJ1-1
CASSLYMNTEAFF
TGCGCCAGCAGCTTGTATATGAACACTGAAGCTTTCTTT
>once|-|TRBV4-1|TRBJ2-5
CADDREETQYF
TGCGCCGACGACAGAGAAGAGACCCAGTACTTC
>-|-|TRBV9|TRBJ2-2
CASSASRTVIYTGELFF
TGTGCCAGCAGCGCTTCCCGGACGGTGATTTACACCGGGGAGCTGTTTTTT
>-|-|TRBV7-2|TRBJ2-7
CASSFPTLPYEQYF
TGTGCCAGCAGCTTCCCGACATTACCCTACGAGCAGTACTTC
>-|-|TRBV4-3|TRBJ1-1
CASSQEPGNTEAFF
TGCGCCAGCAGCCAAGAGCCGGGGAACACTGAAGCTTTCTTT
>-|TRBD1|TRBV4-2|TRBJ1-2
CASSQDHTGDYGYTF
TGTGCCAGCAGCCAAGATCACACAGGGGACTATGGCTACACCTTC
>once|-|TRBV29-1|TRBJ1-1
CSVELRSGGTEAFF
TGCAGCGTTGAGTTGCGGAGCGGGGGCACTGAAGCTTTCTTT
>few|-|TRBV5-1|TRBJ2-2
CASRIDSGTGELFF
TGCGCCAGCAGAATTGACAGTGGCACCGGGGAGCTGTTTTTT
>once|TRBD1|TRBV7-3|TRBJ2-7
CASSKTGVLGEQYF
TGTGCCAGCAGCAAGACAGGGGTGCTTGGCGAGCAGTACTTC
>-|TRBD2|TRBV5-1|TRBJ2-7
CASSIGLDHYEQYF
TGCGCCAGCAGCATCGGACTAGATCACTACGAGCAGTACTTC
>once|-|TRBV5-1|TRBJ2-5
CASSLPYLETQYF
TGCGCCAGCAGCTTGCCCTACCTGGAGACCCAGTACTTC
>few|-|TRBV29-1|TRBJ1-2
CSVGDMDGGYTF
TGCAGCGTCGGTGACATGGATGGGGGCTACACCTTC
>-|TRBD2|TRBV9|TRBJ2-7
CASSVVAGGGEQYF
TGTGCCAGCAGCGTAGTAGCGGGGGGAGGAGAGCAGTACTTC
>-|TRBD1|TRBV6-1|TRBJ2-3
CASSRQGPDTQYF
TGTGCCAGCAGTCGACAGGGCCCAGATACGCAGTATTTT
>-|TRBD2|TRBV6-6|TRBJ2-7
CASSYGTSGGYEQYF
TGTGCCAGCAGTTATGGGACTAGCGGGGGCTACGAGCAGTACTTC
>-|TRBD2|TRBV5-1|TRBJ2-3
CASSRFGLAGDTQYF
TGCGCCAGCAGCCGGTTCGGACTAGCAGGTGATACGCAGTATTTT
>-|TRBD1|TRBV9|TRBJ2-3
CASNRGQTDTQYF
TGTGCCAGCAACAGGGGGCAAACAGATACGCAGTATTTT
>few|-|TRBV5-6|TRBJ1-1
CASSPQGPRNTEAFF
TGTGCCAGCAGCCCCCAGGGCCCCAGGAACACTGAAGCTTTCTTT